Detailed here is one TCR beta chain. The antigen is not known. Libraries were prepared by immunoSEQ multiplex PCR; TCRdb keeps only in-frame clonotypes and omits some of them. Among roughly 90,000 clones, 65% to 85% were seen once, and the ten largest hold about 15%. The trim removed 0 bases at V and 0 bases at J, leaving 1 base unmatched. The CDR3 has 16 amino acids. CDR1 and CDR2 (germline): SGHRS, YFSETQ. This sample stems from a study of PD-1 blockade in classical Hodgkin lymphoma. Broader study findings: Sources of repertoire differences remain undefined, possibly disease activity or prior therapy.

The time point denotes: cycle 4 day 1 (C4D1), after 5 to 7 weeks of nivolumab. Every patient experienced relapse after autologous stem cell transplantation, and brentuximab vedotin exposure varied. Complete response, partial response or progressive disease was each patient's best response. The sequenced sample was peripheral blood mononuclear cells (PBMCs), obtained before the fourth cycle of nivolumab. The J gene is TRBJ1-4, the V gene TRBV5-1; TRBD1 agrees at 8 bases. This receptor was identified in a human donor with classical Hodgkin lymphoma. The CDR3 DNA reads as TGCGCCAGCAGCTTGGGGACAGGGACAACTAATGAAAAACTGTTTTTT. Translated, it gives CASSLGTGTTNEKLFF.